The 24 T cell receptor beta chains below come from one sample, sequenced in a study of T-cell memory formation after mild COVID-19. TCRdb reprocessed the 5' RACE reads with MiXCR, giving one entry per CDR3 protein. The sample lists a few hundred thousand distinct CDR3 sequences; roughly 25% were seen once. Sequencing used PBMCs or a T cell subset sorted from them (not recorded which). These receptors were taken from an adult woman who had mild COVID-19 (a few samples of this study predate the infection). Cell type and time point are not known.

Details on this clonotype: A read error may produce the germline difference seen at one junction end. The chain links TRBV9 to TRBJ2-5; perhaps TRBD2 as D (6 bases). CDR1 is SGDLS, CDR2 YYNGEE, per germline. CDR3 length: 14 residues. The CDR3 DNA reads as TGCGCCAGCAGCTTCACACTGGGGGGAGAGACCCAGTACTTC. This encodes CASSFTLGGETQYF.

This clonotype appeared a few times. The V gene is TRBV7-9, the J gene TRBJ2-1; 14 bases fit TRBD2. J gave up 12 bases and V 5 bases, and 9 bases lay outside the gene matches. Germline V gene data show CDR1 as SEHNR and CDR2 as FQNEAQ (reference sequence). CDR3 length equals 15 residues. The CDR3 here is CASSRTSGRSGGQFF. For the CDR3, the DNA is TGTGCCAGCAGCCGGACTAGCGGGAGGTCCGGGGGGCAGTTCTTC. Together with reference TRBV7-9 and TRBJ2-1, the CDR3 gives the full variable domain: DTGVSQNPRHKITKRGQNVTFRCDPISEHNRLYWYRQTLGQGPEFLTYFQNEAQLEKSRLLSDRFSAERPKGSFSTLEIQRTEQGDSAMYLCASSRTSGRSGGQFFGPGTRLTVL.

In its sample, this clonotype was seen a few times. V gene TRBV12-3 or TRBV12-4 combines with J gene TRBJ2-2; a possible D gene is TRBD1 (5 bases). The CDR3 runs 13 residues. Trimming cost V 6 bases and J 8 bases, with 13 bases left between them. CDR3 in DNA: TGTGCCAGCAGCCGCGACAGTGAGGGGGAGCTGTTTTTT. Its protein is CASSRDSEGELFF.

Only a few counts were recorded for this clonotype. The chain links TRBV5-1 to TRBJ2-7; 7 bases match TRBD2. CDR3 length equals 14 residues. V lost 4 bases and J lost 5; bases outside the gene matches: 9. Germline V gene sequence: CDR1 SGHRS, CDR2 YFSETQ. The CDR3 spells CASSPGRGGDEQYF. For the CDR3, the DNA is TGCGCCAGCAGCCCTGGGAGGGGCGGGGACGAGCAGTACTTC.

This clonotype was found a few times. The chain combines TRBV3-1 with TRBJ2-1, with D perhaps matching TRBD2 (7 bases). V was trimmed by 8 bases and J by 2 bases, leaving 16 bases between them. The V gene's germline CDR1 is LGHDT and CDR2 YNNKEL (reference sequence). The CDR3 loop spans 15 amino acids. The CDR3 nucleotides read TGTGCCAGCGCCGGGGGGCTTGAACCCTACAATGAGCAGTTCTTC. It encodes CASAGGLEPYNEQFF.

The gene calls are TRBV6-5 and TRBJ2-2; tentatively, D is TRBD1 or TRBD2 (5 bases each). Trimming pared 6 bases from V and 3 bases from J, leaving 23 bases between. The CDR3 has 18 residues. Germline CDR1 is MNHEY and CDR2 is SVGAGI. CDR3 amino acids: CASSRGTPVFGDTGELFF. In nucleotides, the CDR3 is TGTGCCAGCAGCCGGGGCACCCCTGTTTTTGGCGACACCGGGGAGCTGTTTTTT.

This clonotype was counted between two and nine times. The chain carries TRBV20-1 and TRBJ2-1; 7 bases align to TRBD2. The CDR3 spans 14 residues. CDR1 and CDR2 (germline): DFQATT, SNEGSKA (reference sequence). The ends lost 6 bases at V and 6 bases at J; junction bases unmatched: 11. CDR3 nucleotides: TGCAGTGCGCAAACTAGCGCAGTCTCCAATGAGCAGTTCTTC. This gives the protein CSAQTSAVSNEQFF.

This clonotype was observed a handful of times. This sequence joins TRBV24-1 and TRBJ2-2, with D hard to call. The V end was cut by 8 bases, the J end by 2 bases, with 17 bases between. The CDR3 has 16 residues. Germline V gives CDR1 KGHDR, CDR2 SFDVKD. The CDR3 sequence: CATTSSQAGNTGELFF. CDR3 in DNA: TGTGCCACCACTTCATCGCAGGCAGGCAACACCGGGGAGCTGTTTTTT.

V usage is TRBV3-1 and J usage is TRBJ2-3; D gene uncertain. There are 13 residues in the CDR3. V was cut by 6 bases and J by 2 bases, with 9 bases left in between. Germline V gene data show CDR1 as LGHDT and CDR2 as YNNKEL (reference sequence). DNA for the CDR3: TGTGCCAGCAGGAAAGGGATCACAGATACGCAGTATTTT. It codes for CASRKGITDTQYF.

This clonotype was seen only a few times. This rearrangement joins TRBV2 to TRBJ1-2, with a weak D call TRBD1 (5 bases). Per germline, CDR1 SNHLY and CDR2 FYNNEI. The CDR3 spans 13 residues. V lost 3 bases to trimming and J lost 3 bases, with 8 bases between them. CDR3: CASSDQGHYGYTF. The CDR3 bases are TGTGCCAGCAGTGACCAGGGCCACTATGGCTACACCTTC.

This rearrangement joins TRBV7-3 to TRBJ2-3; 7 bases align to TRBD1. CDR1 SGHTA and CDR2 FQGTGA come from the germline V gene. V gave up 5 bases and J gave up 5 bases; unmatched junction bases: 7. This CDR3 region has 14 residues. The CDR3 DNA reads as TGTGCCAGCAGCCAGGGCACAGGGGAAGATACGCAGTATTTT. Translated, it gives CASSQGTGEDTQYF.

This clonotype was observed a handful of times. V is TRBV3-1 and J is TRBJ2-2; the D is unclear. The CDR3 contains 16 residues. Germline CDR1 and CDR2: LGHDT and YNNKEL (reference sequence). V shed 0 bases and J shed 7 bases, with 15 bases lying between them. As DNA, the CDR3 is TGTGCCAGCAGCCAAGAGGCGGAACTCTTAGGCGGGGAGCTGTTTTTT. It translates to CASSQEAELLGGELFF.

This rearrangement joins TRBV29-1 to TRBJ2-5; 9 bases agree with TRBD2. Germline-derived CDR1 and CDR2 are SQVTM and ANQGSEA. The CDR3 extends over 14 amino acids. V gave up 7 bases and J gave up 1 base; unmatched junction bases: 7. The CDR3 protein is CSGKGTSPQETQYF. The CDR3 DNA follows: TGCAGCGGGAAGGGGACTAGCCCCCAAGAGACCCAGTACTTC.

The J gene is TRBJ1-4, the V gene TRBV7-6; D not certain. Trimming removed 1 base at V and 0 bases at J, with 12 bases between. Germline CDR1 and CDR2: SGHVS and FNYEAQ. The CDR3 contains 17 residues. CDR3 sequence: CASSLVGTFATNEKLFF. CDR3 DNA: TGTGCCAGCAGCTTAGTCGGCACTTTTGCAACTAATGAAAAACTGTTTTTT.

This clonotype has a handful of counts. The chain is built from TRBV6-5 and TRBJ2-5, with D hard to call. Germline V gene data show CDR1 as MNHEY and CDR2 as SVGAGI. V gave up 3 bases and J gave up 5 bases, with 4 bases separating them. The CDR3 runs 11 residues. DNA of the CDR3: TGTGCCAGCAGTTATCCGGAGACCCAGTACTTC. Residues: CASSYPETQYF.

This clonotype appeared a few times. This rearrangement joins TRBV6-2 or TRBV6-3 to TRBJ2-1; D uncertain. The CDR3 has 13 residues. The V gene's germline CDR1 is MNHEY and CDR2 SVGEGT. Trimming removed 2 bases at V and 7 bases at J, with 9 bases between. The DNA for the CDR3 is TGTGCCAGCAGTTACCACACTTCTAATGAGCAGTTCTTC. As protein: CASSYHTSNEQFF.

In this sample, this clonotype turned up a few times. V gene TRBV5-1 combines with J gene TRBJ1-1; D not resolved. Trimming stripped 0 bases from V and 1 base from J, with 10 bases between. This CDR3 is 15 amino acids long. The germline gives CDR1 SGHRS, CDR2 YFSETQ. CDR3 in amino acids: CASSLVSLRNTEAFF. CDR3 sequence (DNA): TGCGCCAGCAGCTTGGTCTCCCTGCGGAACACTGAAGCTTTCTTT.

This chain uses TRBV7-2 with TRBJ2-1; D remains ambiguous. Germline V gives CDR1 SGHTA, CDR2 FQGNSA. The germline V and J ends were trimmed by 5 bases and 0 bases, with 14 bases remaining between them. The CDR3 is 16 residues long. This chain's CDR3 is CASSVTLVSSYNEQFF. In nucleotides, the CDR3 is TGTGCCAGCAGCGTTACCTTGGTCAGCTCCTACAATGAGCAGTTCTTC.

A note on this clonotype: Its ends do not fully match the called genes, so a read error is possible. The chain employs TRBV19 and TRBJ2-7; TRBD2 is a possible D gene (5 bases). The CDR3 length is 15 residues. CDR1 LNHDA and CDR2 SQIVND come from the germline V gene (reference sequence). In DNA, the CDR3 is TGTGACAGTAGTTTGGGGTCCCGGGGATCCTACGAGCAGTACTTC. It translates to CDSSLGSRGSYEQYF.

CDR3 in amino acids: CATRRRISEAADTQYF. CDR3 DNA sequence: TGTGCCACCCGTCGACGGATTAGCGAGGCAGCAGATACGCAGTATTTT. The V and J genes are TRBV15 and TRBJ2-3; D is possibly TRBD2 (5 bases). CDR3 length: 16 residues. Per germline, CDR1 LNHNV and CDR2 YYDKDF (reference sequence). V was clipped by 8 bases and J by 4 bases, with 22 bases between them.

The chain has TRBV24-1 and TRBJ2-3; either TRBD1 or TRBD2 may supply D (6 bases each). Germline CDR1 is KGHDR and CDR2 is SFDVKD. V lost 2 bases and J 0 bases, leaving 17 bases between the germline ends. This CDR3 is built from 18 residues. CDR3 residues: CATSDWGPTGTSTDTQYF. CDR3 nucleotides: TGTGCCACCAGTGATTGGGGCCCAACAGGGACTAGCACAGATACGCAGTATTTT.

This clonotype was detected a few times. The rearrangement uses TRBV6-5 and TRBJ2-1; TRBD2 aligns across 13 bases. The V gene end was trimmed by 0 bases and the J gene end by 7 bases; junction bases not matched to a gene: 3. This CDR3 comprises 16 residues. The germline CDR1 and CDR2 sequences are MNHEY and SVGAGI. The CDR3 here is CASSYSLAGGDNEQFF. CDR3 DNA: TGTGCCAGCAGTTACTCACTAGCGGGAGGGGATAATGAGCAGTTCTTC.

The genes are TRBV12-3 or TRBV12-4 and TRBJ2-3; D may be TRBD1 or TRBD2 (6 bases each). The CDR3 runs to 16 residues. V dropped 1 base and J dropped 7 bases, with 18 bases sitting between them. In nucleotides, the CDR3 is TGTGCCAGCAGTTTAGGCGAGGCAGCCGGGGGCAATACGCAGTATTTT. It encodes CASSLGEAAGGNTQYF.

The sample holds a few counts of this clonotype. This chain connects TRBV7-2 to TRBJ2-3, with D unclear. V dropped 4 bases and J dropped 1 base, with 12 bases sitting between them. Per the germline V gene, CDR1 is SGHTA and CDR2 is FQGNSA. The CDR3 loop spans 15 amino acids. This CDR3 is CASSSDSMGTDTQYF. CDR3 nucleotides: TGTGCCAGCAGCTCCGATAGCATGGGCACAGATACGCAGTATTTT.